The 9 T cell receptor beta chains below come from one sample, sequenced in a study of identical twins. TCRdb re-analysed the 5' RACE reads in MiXCR, keeping a single row per CDR3 protein. The data contain some 440,000 distinct CDR3 sequences, 20% to 25% of them singletons. This sample also belongs to another study, concerning T cells expressing NK-cell markers.

Source material: CD4+ T cells sorted from blood. These receptor sequences come from a woman between 18 and 29 years old in good health.

This chain joins TRBV2 and TRBJ1-4; D unresolved. CDR1 and CDR2 (germline): SNHLY, FYNNEI. Trimming took 1 base from V and 6 from J, leaving 6 bases between them. This CDR3 is built from 13 residues. CDR3 coding DNA: TGTGCCAGCAGTGAAGAAATTGATGAAAAACTGTTTTTT. This encodes CASSEEIDEKLFF. Filled out from reference TRBV2 and TRBJ1-4, the complete variable domain reads EPEVTQTPSHQVTQMGQEVILRCVPISNHLYFYWYRQILGQKVEFLVSFYNNEISEKSEIFDDQFSVERPDGSNFTLKIRSTKLEDSAMYFCASSEEIDEKLFFGSGTQLSVL.

The chain recombines TRBV12-3 or TRBV12-4 with TRBJ1-2, with 7 bases lining up with TRBD1. The CDR3 is made up of 15 amino acids. Germline trimming cut 4 bases from V and 4 bases from J; bases unmatched to any gene: 9. CDR3: CASSSSTGLSYGYTF. The CDR3 DNA follows: TGTGCCAGCAGTTCCTCGACAGGGTTGAGCTATGGCTACACCTTC.

The sample holds many counts of this clonotype. The chain recombines TRBV5-1 with TRBJ2-3; D is possibly TRBD2 (6 bases). Looked up from germline, CDR1 is SGHRS and CDR2 is YFSETQ. Trimming removed 0 bases from V and 6 bases from J, with 14 bases in between. There are 15 residues in the CDR3. CDR3 nucleotide sequence: TGCGCCAGCAGCTTGGGGGACTCCGAGGCGGATACGCAGTATTTT. Its translation is CASSLGDSEADTQYF.

This sequence joins TRBV20-1 and TRBJ2-1, with D possibly being TRBD1 or TRBD2 (5 bases each). CDR3 length: 12 residues. Germline-derived CDR1 and CDR2 are DFQATT and SNEGSKA (reference sequence). V was trimmed by 6 bases and J by 5 bases, leaving 11 bases between them. The CDR3 nucleotides are TGCAGTGCCGGGACGGGCAACAATGAGCAGTTCTTC. It yields the protein CSAGTGNNEQFF.

This chain connects TRBV29-1 to TRBJ1-1; perhaps TRBD1 as D (5 bases). In germline, CDR1 is SQVTM, CDR2 ANQGSEA. The CDR3 length is 12 residues. V lost 4 bases and J 0 bases, leaving 6 bases between the germline ends. CDR3 protein: CSVAQVNTEAFF. The CDR3 coding sequence is TGCAGCGTTGCACAGGTGAACACTGAAGCTTTCTTT.

The rearrangement links TRBV7-9 to TRBJ2-5; TRBD2 aligns across 8 bases. Germline lookup yields CDR1 SEHNR and CDR2 FQNEAQ (reference sequence). Trimming took 1 base from V and 5 from J; bases not matched to a gene: 6. This CDR3 region has 15 residues. CDR3 in amino acids: CASSLGAGTRETQYF. The CDR3 DNA reads as TGTGCCAGCAGCTTAGGGGCCGGGACTAGGGAGACCCAGTACTTC.

The chain couples TRBV19 to TRBJ2-1, with 7 bases that match TRBD2. V was clipped by 5 bases and J by 8 bases; unmatched bases: 15. The CDR3 is 16 residues long. Per germline, CDR1 LNHDA and CDR2 SQIVND (reference sequence). CDR3 amino acids: CASSLWAGGRGDEQFF. The CDR3 DNA reads TGTGCCAGTAGTCTTTGGGCAGGCGGGAGAGGGGATGAGCAGTTCTTC.

This clonotype was counted a few times. The rearrangement links TRBV20-1 to TRBJ2-7; TRBD2 might be the D (6 bases). CDR3 length: 13 amino acids. The germline CDR1 and CDR2 sequences are DFQATT and SNEGSKA (reference sequence). V was clipped by 6 bases and J by 5 bases, with 17 bases between them. The CDR3 protein is CSATLGGRNEQYF. The DNA of the CDR3 is TGCAGTGCAACTCTCGGGGGTCGGAACGAGCAGTACTTC.

This clonotype was observed a few times. This sequence joins TRBV3-1 and TRBJ2-7, with 9 bases identical to TRBD2. CDR3 length equals 17 residues. Germline-derived CDR1 and CDR2 are LGHDT and YNNKEL (reference sequence). The V segment lost 1 base and the J segment 2 bases; nucleotides outside the gene matches: 9. The CDR3 DNA follows: TGTGCCAGCAGCCAAGTTACTAGCGGGCGTTTTACCTACGAGCAGTACTTC. This codes for CASSQVTSGRFTYEQYF.